Listed below are T cell receptor beta chains from one sample, sequenced in a study of blood T cell repertoires in COVID-19. Here immunoSEQ multiplex PCR was the method, and the copy in TCRdb shows in-frame clones only, minus some. The sample lists around 250,000 clones; approximately 81% were seen once. Material for sequencing was peripheral blood. These receptors were taken from a woman between 18 and 29 years old with acute or convalescent COVID-19. Each CDR3 is given with its conserved first and last residue. The order of the fields is CDR3 DNA, CDR3 protein, V gene, J gene, clone size, D gene. D genes are given only for firm matches. The size of a clone is reported for some rows only, either as once, few or many, or as a class for expanded clones.

CDR3 DNA: TGTGCCAGCAGTGGACGGGACAGCACGAGGACAGAGACCCAGTACTTC
CDR3 protein: CASSGRDSTRTETQYF
V gene: TRBV6-1
J gene: TRBJ2-5
clone size: NA
D gene: TRBD1

CDR3 DNA: TGTGCCAGCAGTCGCCCCCCTAGGAACACTGAAGCTTTCTTT
CDR3 protein: CASSRPPRNTEAFF
V gene: TRBV3-1/TRBV3-2
J gene: TRBJ1-1
clone size: NA
D gene: NA

CDR3 DNA: TGTGCCAGCAGCACATCAGCGGGAGGGTTCCGGTATTTT
CDR3 protein: CASSTSAGGFRYF
V gene: TRBV7-2
J gene: TRBJ2-3
clone size: NA
D gene: TRBD2

CDR3 DNA: TGTGCCAGCAGCGTAGGGCATACTAAATACGAGCAGTACTTC
CDR3 protein: CASSVGHTKYEQYF
V gene: TRBV9
J gene: TRBJ2-7
clone size: NA
D gene: NA

CDR3 DNA: TGTGCCAGCAGCGCAGCCGCAGGCGCTAACTATGGCTACACCTTC
CDR3 protein: CASSAAAGANYGYTF
V gene: TRBV9
J gene: TRBJ1-2
clone size: NA
D gene: NA

CDR3 DNA: TGTGCCAGCAGCCGGGCTAGCGGTTCTTGGAATGAGCAGTTCTTC
CDR3 protein: CASSRASGSWNEQFF
V gene: TRBV9
J gene: TRBJ2-1
clone size: NA
D gene: TRBD2

CDR3 DNA: TGTGCCAGCAGTTACGGAACGGGAGGTTGGAGCATTCAGTACTTC
CDR3 protein: CASSYGTGGWSIQYF
V gene: TRBV6-2/TRBV6-3
J gene: TRBJ2-4
clone size: few
D gene: TRBD2

CDR3 DNA: TGTGCCAGCAGCTCCTTGGGACAGCATTCACCCCTCCACTTT
CDR3 protein: CASSSLGQHSPLHF
V gene: TRBV13
J gene: TRBJ1-6
clone size: NA
D gene: TRBD1

CDR3 DNA: TGTGCCAGCAGTTATCTAGGGGAAAACACTGAAGCTTTCTTT
CDR3 protein: CASSYLGENTEAFF
V gene: TRBV6-2/TRBV6-3
J gene: TRBJ1-1
clone size: few
D gene: NA

CDR3 DNA: TGTGCCAGCAGCGCCCTAGCGGGAGGTGAGGAAGTGGAGAATGAGCAGTTCTTC
CDR3 protein: CASSALAGGEEVENEQFF
V gene: TRBV7-2
J gene: TRBJ2-1
clone size: NA
D gene: TRBD2

CDR3 DNA: TGTGCCAGCTCACCACAGGAAACAGGACCCTATGGCTACACCTTC
CDR3 protein: CASSPQETGPYGYTF
V gene: TRBV18
J gene: TRBJ1-2
clone size: once
D gene: NA

CDR3 DNA: TGTGCCAGCAGCCAAGAGCCGGCGGGGGGTTATGGCTACACCTTC
CDR3 protein: CASSQEPAGGYGYTF
V gene: TRBV14
J gene: TRBJ1-2
clone size: NA
D gene: NA

CDR3 DNA: TGTGCCAGCTCACCAACTGGGACAGGGAATGAAAAACTGTTTTTT
CDR3 protein: CASSPTGTGNEKLFF
V gene: TRBV18
J gene: TRBJ1-4
clone size: NA
D gene: TRBD1

CDR3 DNA: TGTGCCAGCAGCGGTCGGTGGGGCGGGAGGCTATCCTACGAGCAGTACTTC
CDR3 protein: CASSGRWGGRLSYEQYF
V gene: TRBV7-8
J gene: TRBJ2-7
clone size: NA
D gene: TRBD2

CDR3 DNA: TGTGCCAGTAGTATAGGAAGCGGGAGGCCAGGGAGGGCAGATACGCAGTATTTT
CDR3 protein: CASSIGSGRPGRADTQYF
V gene: TRBV19
J gene: TRBJ2-3
clone size: NA
D gene: TRBD2

CDR3 DNA: TGTGCCAGCAGCCGAACCGCCGGAGGGTTGGGGGACCACACTGAAGCTTTCTTT
CDR3 protein: CASSRTAGGLGDHTEAFF
V gene: TRBV7-9
J gene: TRBJ1-1
clone size: once
D gene: NA

CDR3 DNA: TGTGCCTGGAGTCGAACGGAAATCGGGGTTTACGAGCAGTACTTC
CDR3 protein: CAWSRTEIGVYEQYF
V gene: TRBV30
J gene: TRBJ2-7
clone size: NA
D gene: NA

CDR3 DNA: TGTGCCAGCAGCAAAGCGCTAGGTTCCCCTACTTCGATGAACACCGGGGAGCTGTTTTTT
CDR3 protein: CASSKALGSPTSMNTGELFF
V gene: TRBV21-1
J gene: TRBJ2-2
clone size: once
D gene: NA

CDR3 DNA: TGTGCCAGCAGTGCAACTAGCGGGAGTTCCTACGAGCAGTACTTC
CDR3 protein: CASSATSGSSYEQYF
V gene: TRBV25-1
J gene: TRBJ2-7
clone size: NA
D gene: TRBD2

CDR3 DNA: TGCGCCAGCAGCTTGACAGGTAGCTCTGGGGCCAACGTCCTGACTTTC
CDR3 protein: CASSLTGSSGANVLTF
V gene: TRBV5-1
J gene: TRBJ2-6
clone size: NA
D gene: NA

CDR3 DNA: TGCGCCAGCAGCCAAGATCCGGGGGGCTTTTTTAACGGCTACACCTTC
CDR3 protein: CASSQDPGGFFNGYTF
V gene: TRBV4-1
J gene: TRBJ1-2
clone size: NA
D gene: NA

CDR3 DNA: TGTGCCAGCAGTGAAGGGACAGGGGGCCCTAGCGGATCCTACGAGCAGTACTTC
CDR3 protein: CASSEGTGGPSGSYEQYF
V gene: TRBV6-1
J gene: TRBJ2-7
clone size: NA
D gene: TRBD1

CDR3 DNA: TGTGCCATCAGTGAGGCGGAGGGCAATCAGCCCCAGCATTTT
CDR3 protein: CAISEAEGNQPQHF
V gene: TRBV10-3
J gene: TRBJ1-5
clone size: NA
D gene: NA

CDR3 DNA: TGTGCCAGCAGTCCCCTTCGGAGTGAAGCTTTCTTT
CDR3 protein: CASSPLRSEAFF
V gene: TRBV6-2/TRBV6-3
J gene: TRBJ1-1
clone size: NA
D gene: NA

CDR3 DNA: TGTGCCAGCAGCGAAACCGGGAGGCGAAATGAGCAGTTCTTC
CDR3 protein: CASSETGRRNEQFF
V gene: TRBV6-2/TRBV6-3
J gene: TRBJ2-1
clone size: NA
D gene: TRBD2

CDR3 DNA: TGCGCAAGTACCCAGGTGCCCTACGAGCAGTACTTC
CDR3 protein: CASTQVPYEQYF
V gene: TRBV11-2
J gene: TRBJ2-7
clone size: NA
D gene: NA

CDR3 DNA: TGTGCCAGCAGTTTTCGGGGGTCTGAAAAACTGTTTTTT
CDR3 protein: CASSFRGSEKLFF
V gene: TRBV12-3/TRBV12-4
J gene: TRBJ1-4
clone size: NA
D gene: NA

CDR3 DNA: TGTGCCAGCTCACCGGGACAGAAGATGAACACTGAAGCTTTCTTT
CDR3 protein: CASSPGQKMNTEAFF
V gene: TRBV18
J gene: TRBJ1-1
clone size: NA
D gene: TRBD1

CDR3 DNA: TGTGCCAGCAGTGAAGCCGCCGGGACTAGCGGGAGTGGCAATGAGCAGTTCTTC
CDR3 protein: CASSEAAGTSGSGNEQFF
V gene: TRBV25-1
J gene: TRBJ2-1
clone size: many
D gene: TRBD2

CDR3 DNA: TGTGCCAGCAGCCCCATAGGAGCGGGAGCAGAGACCCAGTACTTC
CDR3 protein: CASSPIGAGAETQYF
V gene: TRBV7-9
J gene: TRBJ2-5
clone size: NA
D gene: TRBD2

CDR3 DNA: TGTGCCAGCAGCTTAGATCAACTAGCGGGAGCCTACAATGAGCAGTTCTTC
CDR3 protein: CASSLDQLAGAYNEQFF
V gene: TRBV7-2
J gene: TRBJ2-1
clone size: NA
D gene: TRBD2

CDR3 DNA: TGCGCCAGCAGTGAGTCGCCCCGCGGAGACTACAATGAGCAGTTCTTC
CDR3 protein: CASSESPRGDYNEQFF
V gene: TRBV10-1
J gene: TRBJ2-1
clone size: NA
D gene: NA

CDR3 DNA: TGTGCCAGTGAAGGGGGCGGTCTGGGTGAAAAACTGTTTTTT
CDR3 protein: CASEGGGLGEKLFF
V gene: TRBV19
J gene: TRBJ1-4
clone size: NA
D gene: TRBD1

CDR3 DNA: TGTGCCAGCAGTTACTCGACTAGTTTTCCCTACAATGAGCAGTTCTTC
CDR3 protein: CASSYSTSFPYNEQFF
V gene: TRBV6-5
J gene: TRBJ2-1
clone size: NA
D gene: NA

CDR3 DNA: TGTGCCAGCTCACCGCTAGGACAACCTGGGGCCAACGTCCTGACTTTC
CDR3 protein: CASSPLGQPGANVLTF
V gene: TRBV18
J gene: TRBJ2-6
clone size: NA
D gene: NA

CDR3 DNA: TGTGCCACCAGCAGAGATAGGGGCGCGGGAGGTGCCTACGAGCAGTACTTC
CDR3 protein: CATSRDRGAGGAYEQYF
V gene: TRBV15
J gene: TRBJ2-7
clone size: NA
D gene: TRBD2

CDR3 DNA: TGTGCCAGCAGCTTGCCCCAGGTTAATGCTCCCACAGATACGCAGTATTTT
CDR3 protein: CASSLPQVNAPTDTQYF
V gene: TRBV5-6
J gene: TRBJ2-3
clone size: NA
D gene: NA

CDR3 DNA: TGTGCCAGCAGTGTAGCGTCCGGGACAGTTCTTTTGGGCACTGAAGCTTTCTTT
CDR3 protein: CASSVASGTVLLGTEAFF
V gene: TRBV6-1
J gene: TRBJ1-1
clone size: few
D gene: TRBD1

CDR3 DNA: TGTGCCAGTACCCCTTCACACCGCTCCCATCAGCCCCAGCATTTT
CDR3 protein: CASTPSHRSHQPQHF
V gene: TRBV19
J gene: TRBJ1-5
clone size: NA
D gene: NA

CDR3 DNA: TGTGCCAGCAGCCGGGTTAGGAGGGAAGAGGACACTGAAGCTTTCTTT
CDR3 protein: CASSRVRREEDTEAFF
V gene: TRBV11-2
J gene: TRBJ1-1
clone size: NA
D gene: NA